This T cell receptor (beta chain) was identified in a study of blood T cells in healthy people across ages. V was cut by 4 bases and J by 3 bases, with 12 bases left in between. This CDR3 spans 15 amino acids. Germline V CDR1 and CDR2: ENHRY, SYGVKD. A few counts support this clonotype. Primers used in a second PCR of roughly 6 to 11 cycles were a sample-barcoded 5' primer and a J-beta primer mix. TCRdb reprocessed the 5' RACE reads via MiXCR and lists one record per CDR3 protein. The sample lists around 990,000 distinct CDR3 sequences, roughly two fifths occurring once. The sample consisted of blood. The origin of this receptor is a young man in good health. The rearrangement joins TRBV10-3 to TRBJ2-2, with D perhaps TRBD1 (5 bases). CDR3 region: CAISGGSADTGELFF. The CDR3 DNA sequence: TGTGCCATCAGTGGGGGCTCGGCAGACACCGGGGAGCTGTTTTTT.